Listed here are 5 T cell receptor beta chains from one sample, sequenced in a study of CD8+ T cells in alopecia areata. Sequencing relied on a cDNA template that was reverse transcribed from extracted RNA. The protocol was immunoSEQ multiplex PCR, while the TCRdb copy is restricted to in-frame clones and leaves out a portion. The table includes hundreds of thousands of clones, roughly 69% detected once. Here the sequenced sample was CD4+ T cells sorted from blood, taken at week 0. These receptors all stem from a human donor with alopecia areata.

The chain joins TRBV7-9 to TRBJ2-5, with D unresolved. Germline assignment: CDR1 SEHNR and CDR2 FQNEAQ (reference sequence). The V end was cut by 5 bases, the J end by 5 bases, with 15 bases between. This CDR3 has 14 amino acids. CDR3 residues: CASSTNRRWETQYF. Written as DNA, the CDR3 is TGTGCCAGCAGCACAAATAGGCGGTGGGAGACCCAGTACTTC.

The rearrangement links TRBV7-3 to TRBJ2-1; 12 bases map to TRBD2. Looked up from germline, CDR1 is SGHTA and CDR2 is FQGTGA. The CDR3 is 16 residues long. The V and J ends lost 2 bases and 8 bases, in that order; junction bases with no gene match: 7. The CDR3 is CASSLFLAGGLDEQFF. The CDR3 DNA reads as TGTGCCAGCAGCTTATTCCTAGCGGGGGGGCTCGATGAGCAGTTCTTC.

V and J are TRBV30 and TRBJ1-6; D not resolved. CDR3 length: 15 amino acids. V lost 4 bases and J lost 9, with 19 bases in between. Germline CDR1 and CDR2: GTSNPN and SVGIG (reference sequence). The DNA of the CDR3 is TGTGCCTGGATGCTTAATCGGCAAGTTGGTTCACCCCTCCACTTT. Amino acid sequence: CAWMLNRQVGSPLHF.

This clone was detected a few times. This sample also contains other DNA sequences that code for the same CDR3. The chain combines TRBV7-9 with TRBJ2-1, with 7 bases that match TRBD1. Trimming cost V 3 bases and J 4 bases; bases outside gene matches: 0. The CDR3 length is 13 residues. Germline loops: CDR1 SEHNR, CDR2 FQNEAQ (reference sequence). CDR3 protein: CASSLGQYNEQFF. DNA of the CDR3: TGTGCCAGCAGCTTGGGACAGTACAATGAGCAGTTCTTC.

The CDR3 here is CAVGQLEAFF. The CDR3 DNA follows: TGTGCCGTTGGACAGCTAGAAGCTTTCTTT. V and J are TRBV30 and TRBJ1-1; D may be TRBD1 (6 bases). With 8 bases removed from V and 8 bases from J, the gap between germline ends came to 12 bases. The CDR3 has 10 residues. CDR1 is GTSNPN, CDR2 SVGIG, per germline (reference sequence).